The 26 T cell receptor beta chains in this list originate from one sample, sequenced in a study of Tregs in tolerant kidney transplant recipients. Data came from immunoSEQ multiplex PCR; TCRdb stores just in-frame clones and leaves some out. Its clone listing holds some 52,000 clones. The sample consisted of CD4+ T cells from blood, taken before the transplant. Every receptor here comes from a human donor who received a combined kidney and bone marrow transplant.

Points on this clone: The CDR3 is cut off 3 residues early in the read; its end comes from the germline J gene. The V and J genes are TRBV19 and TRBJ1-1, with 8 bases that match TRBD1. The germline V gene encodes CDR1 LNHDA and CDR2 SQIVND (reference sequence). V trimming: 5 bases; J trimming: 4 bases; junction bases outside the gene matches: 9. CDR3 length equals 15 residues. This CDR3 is CASSPWTGFFTEAFF. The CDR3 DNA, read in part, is TGTGCCAGTAGTCCCTGGACAGGGTTCTTCACTGAA.

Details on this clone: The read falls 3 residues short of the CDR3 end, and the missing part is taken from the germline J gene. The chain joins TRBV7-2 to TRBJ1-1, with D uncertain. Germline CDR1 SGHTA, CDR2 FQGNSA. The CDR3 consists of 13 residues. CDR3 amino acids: CASSLGFTAGAFF. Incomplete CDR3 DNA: TGTGCCAGCAGCTTAGGGTTCACCGCGGGG.

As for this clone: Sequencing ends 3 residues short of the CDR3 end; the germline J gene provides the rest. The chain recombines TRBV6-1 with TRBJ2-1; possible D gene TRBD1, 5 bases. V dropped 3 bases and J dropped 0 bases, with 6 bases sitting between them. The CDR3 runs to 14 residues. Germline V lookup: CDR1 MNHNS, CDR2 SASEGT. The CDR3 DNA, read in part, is TGTGCCAGCAGTGAGCAGGGCTCCTACAATGAG. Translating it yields CASSEQGSYNE. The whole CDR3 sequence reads CASSEQGSYNEQFF.

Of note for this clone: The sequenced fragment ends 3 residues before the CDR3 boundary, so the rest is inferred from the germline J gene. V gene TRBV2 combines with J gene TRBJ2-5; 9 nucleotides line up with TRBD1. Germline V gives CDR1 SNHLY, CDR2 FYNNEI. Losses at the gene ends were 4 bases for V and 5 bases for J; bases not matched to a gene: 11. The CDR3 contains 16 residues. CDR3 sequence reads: CASSAAYRGPGETQYF. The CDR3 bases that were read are TGTGCCAGCAGTGCTGCTTACAGGGGGCCAGGGGAGACC.

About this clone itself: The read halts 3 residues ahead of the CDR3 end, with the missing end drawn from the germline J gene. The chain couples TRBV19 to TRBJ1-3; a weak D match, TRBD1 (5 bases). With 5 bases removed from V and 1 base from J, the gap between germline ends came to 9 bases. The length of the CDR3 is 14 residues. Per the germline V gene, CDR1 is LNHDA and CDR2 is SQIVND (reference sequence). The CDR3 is CASSGGKSGNTIYF. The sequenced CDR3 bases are TGTGCCAGTAGTGGGGGGAAATCTGGAAACACC. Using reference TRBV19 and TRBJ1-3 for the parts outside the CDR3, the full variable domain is DGGITQSPKYLFRKEGQNVTLSCEQNLNHDAMYWYRQDPGQGLRLIYYSQIVNDFQKGDIAEGYSVSREKKESFPLTVTSAQKNPTAFYLCASSGGKSGNTIYFGEGSWLTVV.

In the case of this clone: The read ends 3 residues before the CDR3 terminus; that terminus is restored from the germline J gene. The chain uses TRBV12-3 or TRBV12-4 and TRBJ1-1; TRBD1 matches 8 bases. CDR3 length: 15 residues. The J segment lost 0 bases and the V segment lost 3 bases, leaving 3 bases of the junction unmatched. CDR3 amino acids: CASSFGDRMNTEAFF. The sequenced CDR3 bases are TGTGCCAGCAGTTTCGGGGACAGGATGAACACTGAA.

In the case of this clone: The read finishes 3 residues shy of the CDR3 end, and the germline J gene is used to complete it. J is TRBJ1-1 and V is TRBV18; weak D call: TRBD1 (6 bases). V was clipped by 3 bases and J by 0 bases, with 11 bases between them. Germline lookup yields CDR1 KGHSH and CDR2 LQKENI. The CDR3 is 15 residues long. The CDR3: CASSPSDSMNTEAFF. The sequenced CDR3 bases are TGTGCCAGCTCACCGTCGGACAGTATGAACACTGAA.

The covered CDR3 bases are TGTGCCATTTCTAACAGGGGGACGGAGACC. It encodes CAISNRGTET. The CDR3 in full is CAISNRGTETQYF. The chain carries TRBV10-3 and TRBJ2-5; the match to TRBD1 covers 8 bases. Coverage ceases 3 residues before the CDR3 finishes, and the germline J gene fills in the end. Germline V gene lookup returns CDR1 ENHRY and CDR2 SYGVKD. The V gene end was trimmed by 9 bases and the J gene end by 5 bases; junction bases not matched to a gene: 8. The CDR3 extends over 13 amino acids.

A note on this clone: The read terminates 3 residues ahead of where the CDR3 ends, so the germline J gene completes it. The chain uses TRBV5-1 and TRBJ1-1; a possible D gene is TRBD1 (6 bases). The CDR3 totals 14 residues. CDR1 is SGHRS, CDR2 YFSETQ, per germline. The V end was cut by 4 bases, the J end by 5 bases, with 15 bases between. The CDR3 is CASSLMSGETEAFF. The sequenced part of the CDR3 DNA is TGCGCCAGCAGCCTCATGTCAGGGGAGACTGAA.

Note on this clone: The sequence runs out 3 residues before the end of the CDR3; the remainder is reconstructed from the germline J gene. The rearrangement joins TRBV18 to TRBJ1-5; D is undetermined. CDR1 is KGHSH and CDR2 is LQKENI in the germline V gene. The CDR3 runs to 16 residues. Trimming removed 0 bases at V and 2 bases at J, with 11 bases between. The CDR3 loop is CASSPPSTARNQPQHF. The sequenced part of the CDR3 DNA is TGTGCCAGCTCACCACCTTCTACAGCCCGCAATCAGCCC.

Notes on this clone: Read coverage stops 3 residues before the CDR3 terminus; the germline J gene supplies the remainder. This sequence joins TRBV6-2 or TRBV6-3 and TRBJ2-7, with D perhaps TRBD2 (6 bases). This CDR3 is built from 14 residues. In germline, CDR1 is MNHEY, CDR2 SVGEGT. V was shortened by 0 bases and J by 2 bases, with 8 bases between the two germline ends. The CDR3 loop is CASSYSSGTYEQYF. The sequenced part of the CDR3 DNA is TGTGCCAGCAGTTACTCTAGCGGTACCTACGAG.

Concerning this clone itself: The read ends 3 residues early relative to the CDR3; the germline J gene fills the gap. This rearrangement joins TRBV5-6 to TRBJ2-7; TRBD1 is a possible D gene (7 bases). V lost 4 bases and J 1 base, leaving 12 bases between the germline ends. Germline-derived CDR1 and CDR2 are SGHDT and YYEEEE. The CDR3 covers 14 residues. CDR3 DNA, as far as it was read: TGTGCCAGCAGCAGGCGGGACAGATCCTACGAG. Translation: CASSRRDRSYE. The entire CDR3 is CASSRRDRSYEQYF.

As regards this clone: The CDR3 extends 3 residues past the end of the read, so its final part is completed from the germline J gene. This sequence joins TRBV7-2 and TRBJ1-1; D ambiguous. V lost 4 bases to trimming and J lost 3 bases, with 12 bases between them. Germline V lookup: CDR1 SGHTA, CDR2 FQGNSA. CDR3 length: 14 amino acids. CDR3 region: CASSSSGWYTEAFF. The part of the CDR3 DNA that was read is TGTGCCAGCAGCTCAAGCGGGTGGTACACTGAA.

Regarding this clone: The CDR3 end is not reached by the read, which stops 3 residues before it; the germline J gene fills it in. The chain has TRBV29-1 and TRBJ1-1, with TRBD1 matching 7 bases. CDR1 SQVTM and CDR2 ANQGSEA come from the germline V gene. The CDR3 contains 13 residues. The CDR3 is CGANRDRNTEAFF. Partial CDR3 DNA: TGCGGCGCCAACCGGGACAGGAACACTGAA.

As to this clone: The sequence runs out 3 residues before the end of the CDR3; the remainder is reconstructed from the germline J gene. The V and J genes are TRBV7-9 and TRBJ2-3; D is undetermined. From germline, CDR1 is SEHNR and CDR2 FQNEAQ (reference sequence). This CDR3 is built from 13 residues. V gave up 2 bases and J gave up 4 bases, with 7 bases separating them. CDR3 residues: CASSLTSPDTQYF. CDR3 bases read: TGTGCCAGCAGCTTAACCAGTCCAGATACG. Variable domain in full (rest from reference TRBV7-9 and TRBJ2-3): DTGVSQNPRHKITKRGQNVTFRCDPISEHNRLYWYRQTLGQGPEFLTYFQNEAQLEKSRLLSDRFSAERPKGSFSTLEIQRTEQGDSAMYLCASSLTSPDTQYFGPGTRLTVL.

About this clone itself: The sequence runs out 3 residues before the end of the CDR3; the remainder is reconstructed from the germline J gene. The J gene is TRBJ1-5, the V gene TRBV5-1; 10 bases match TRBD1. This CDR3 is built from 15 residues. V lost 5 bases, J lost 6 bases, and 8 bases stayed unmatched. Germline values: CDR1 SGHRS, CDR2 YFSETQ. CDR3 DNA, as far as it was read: TGCGCCAGCAGTCCTGGGACAGGGGCCACTCAGCCC. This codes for CASSPGTGATQP. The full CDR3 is CASSPGTGATQPQHF.

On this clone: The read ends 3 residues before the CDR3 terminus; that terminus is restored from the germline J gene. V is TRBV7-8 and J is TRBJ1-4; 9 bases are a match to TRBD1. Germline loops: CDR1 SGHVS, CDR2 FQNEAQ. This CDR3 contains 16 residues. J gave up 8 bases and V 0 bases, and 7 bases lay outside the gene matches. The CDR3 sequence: CASSLARGTGQEKLFF. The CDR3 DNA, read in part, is TGTGCCAGCAGCTTAGCGCGTGGGACAGGGCAGGAAAAA.

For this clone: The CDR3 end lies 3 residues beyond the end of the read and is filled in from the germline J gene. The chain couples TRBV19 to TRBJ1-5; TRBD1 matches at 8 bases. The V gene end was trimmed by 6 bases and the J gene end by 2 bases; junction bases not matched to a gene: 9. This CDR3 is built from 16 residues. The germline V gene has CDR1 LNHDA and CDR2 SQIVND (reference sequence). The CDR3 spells CASSLRGPGGNQPQHF. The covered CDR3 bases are TGTGCCAGTAGCCTCAGGGGGCCGGGTGGCAATCAGCCC. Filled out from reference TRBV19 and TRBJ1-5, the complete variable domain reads DGGITQSPKYLFRKEGQNVTLSCEQNLNHDAMYWYRQDPGQGLRLIYYSQIVNDFQKGDIAEGYSVSREKKESFPLTVTSAQKNPTAFYLCASSLRGPGGNQPQHFGDGTRLSIL.

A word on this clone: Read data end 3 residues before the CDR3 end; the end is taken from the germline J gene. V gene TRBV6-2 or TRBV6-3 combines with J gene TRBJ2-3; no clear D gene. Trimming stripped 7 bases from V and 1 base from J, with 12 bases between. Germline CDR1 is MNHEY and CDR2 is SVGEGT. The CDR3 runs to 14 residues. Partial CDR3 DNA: TGTGCCAGCAAAACGGATGGGCGCACAGATACG. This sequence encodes CASKTDGRTDT. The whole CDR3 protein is CASKTDGRTDTQYF.

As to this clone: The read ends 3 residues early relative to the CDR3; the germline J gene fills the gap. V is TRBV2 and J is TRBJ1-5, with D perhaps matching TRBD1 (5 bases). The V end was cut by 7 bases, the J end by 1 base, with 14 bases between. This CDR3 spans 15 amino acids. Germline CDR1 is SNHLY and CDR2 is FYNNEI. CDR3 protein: CASTRGEASNQPQHF. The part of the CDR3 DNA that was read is TGTGCCAGCACCAGAGGGGAGGCCAGCAATCAGCCC.

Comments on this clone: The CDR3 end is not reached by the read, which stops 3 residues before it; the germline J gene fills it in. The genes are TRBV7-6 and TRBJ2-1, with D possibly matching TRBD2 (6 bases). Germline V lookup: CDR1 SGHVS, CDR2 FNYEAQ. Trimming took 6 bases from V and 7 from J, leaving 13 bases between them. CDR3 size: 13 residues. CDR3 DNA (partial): TGTGCCAGCAGTACGGGACTCATGAATGAG. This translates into CASSTGLMNE. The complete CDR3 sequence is CASSTGLMNEQFF.

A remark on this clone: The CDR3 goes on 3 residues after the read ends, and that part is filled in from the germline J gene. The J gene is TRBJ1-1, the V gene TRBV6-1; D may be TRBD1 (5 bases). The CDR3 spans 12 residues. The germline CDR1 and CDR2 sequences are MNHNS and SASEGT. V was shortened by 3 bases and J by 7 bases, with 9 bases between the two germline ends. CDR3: CASSDRGGEAFF. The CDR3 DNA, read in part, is TGTGCCAGCAGTGATCGGGGGGGTGAA.

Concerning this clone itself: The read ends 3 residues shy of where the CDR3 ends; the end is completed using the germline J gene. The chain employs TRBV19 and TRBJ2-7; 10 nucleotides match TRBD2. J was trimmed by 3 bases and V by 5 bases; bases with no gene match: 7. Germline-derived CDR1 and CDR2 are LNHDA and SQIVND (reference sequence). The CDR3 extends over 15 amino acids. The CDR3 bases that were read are TGTGCCAGTAGTCTGGGACTAGCGCCCCTCTACGAG. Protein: CASSLGLAPLYE. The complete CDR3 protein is CASSLGLAPLYEQYF.

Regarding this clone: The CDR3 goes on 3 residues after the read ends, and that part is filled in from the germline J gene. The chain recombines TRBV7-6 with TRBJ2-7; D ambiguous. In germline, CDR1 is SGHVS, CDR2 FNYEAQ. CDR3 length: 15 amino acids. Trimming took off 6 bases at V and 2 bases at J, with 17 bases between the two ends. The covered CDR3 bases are TGTGCCAGCAGGCCCGACTTCGAATCTCCCTACGAG. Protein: CASRPDFESPYE. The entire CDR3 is CASRPDFESPYEQYF.

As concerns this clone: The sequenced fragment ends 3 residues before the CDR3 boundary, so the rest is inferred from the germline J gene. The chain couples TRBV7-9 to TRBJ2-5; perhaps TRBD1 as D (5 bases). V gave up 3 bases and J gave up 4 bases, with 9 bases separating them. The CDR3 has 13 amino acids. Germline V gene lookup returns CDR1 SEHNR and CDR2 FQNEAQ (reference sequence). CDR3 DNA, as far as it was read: TGTGCCAGCAGCTTCAGGGAAGGAGAGACC. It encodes CASSFREGET. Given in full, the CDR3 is CASSFREGETQYF.

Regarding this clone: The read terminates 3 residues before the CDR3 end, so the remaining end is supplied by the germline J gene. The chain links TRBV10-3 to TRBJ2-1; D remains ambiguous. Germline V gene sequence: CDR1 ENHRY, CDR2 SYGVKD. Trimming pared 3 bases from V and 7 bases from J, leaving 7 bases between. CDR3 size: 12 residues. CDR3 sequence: CAISEQQNEQFF. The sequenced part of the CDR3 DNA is TGTGCCATCAGTGAACAGCAGAATGAG.